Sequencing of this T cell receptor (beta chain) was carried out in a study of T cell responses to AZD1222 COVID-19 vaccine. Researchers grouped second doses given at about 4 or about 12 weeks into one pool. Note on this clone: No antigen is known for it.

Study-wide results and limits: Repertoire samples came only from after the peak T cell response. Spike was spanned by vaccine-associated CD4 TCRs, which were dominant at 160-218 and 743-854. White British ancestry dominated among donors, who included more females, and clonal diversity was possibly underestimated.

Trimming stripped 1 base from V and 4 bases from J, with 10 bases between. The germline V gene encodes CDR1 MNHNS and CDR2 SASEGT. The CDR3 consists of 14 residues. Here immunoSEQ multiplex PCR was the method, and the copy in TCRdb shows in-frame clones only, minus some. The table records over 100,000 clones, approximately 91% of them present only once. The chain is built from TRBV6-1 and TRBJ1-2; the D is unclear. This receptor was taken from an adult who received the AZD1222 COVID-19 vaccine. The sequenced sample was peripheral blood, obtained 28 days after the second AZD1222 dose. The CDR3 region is CASSEVRQSYGYTF. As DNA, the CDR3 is TGTGCCAGCAGTGAAGTACGGCAGAGCTATGGCTACACCTTC.